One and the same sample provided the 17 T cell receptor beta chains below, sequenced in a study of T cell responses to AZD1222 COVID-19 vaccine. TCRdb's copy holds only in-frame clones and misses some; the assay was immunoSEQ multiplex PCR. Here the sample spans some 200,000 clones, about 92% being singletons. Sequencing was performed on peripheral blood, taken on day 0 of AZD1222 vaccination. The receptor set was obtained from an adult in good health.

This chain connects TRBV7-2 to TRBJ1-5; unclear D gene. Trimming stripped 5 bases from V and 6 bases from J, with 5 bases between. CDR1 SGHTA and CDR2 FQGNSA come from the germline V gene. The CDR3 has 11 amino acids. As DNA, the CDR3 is TGTGCCAGCAGCGAGGGTCAGCCCCAGCATTTT. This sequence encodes CASSEGQPQHF. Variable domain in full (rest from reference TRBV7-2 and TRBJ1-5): GAGVSQSPSNKVTEKGKDVELRCDPISGHTALYWYRQSLGQGLEFLIYFQGNSAPDKSGLPSDRFSAERTGGSVSTLTIQRTQQEDSAVYLCASSEGQPQHFGDGTRLSIL.

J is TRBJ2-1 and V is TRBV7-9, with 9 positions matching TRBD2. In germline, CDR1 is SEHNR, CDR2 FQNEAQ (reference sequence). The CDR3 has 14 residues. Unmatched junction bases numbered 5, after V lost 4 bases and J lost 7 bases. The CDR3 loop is CASSYSGSGNEQFF. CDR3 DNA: TGTGCCAGCAGCTATAGCGGGAGTGGAAATGAGCAGTTCTTC.

The CDR3 DNA reads as TGCAGTGCACACGGGTGGGATACGCAGTATTTT. Translation: CSAHGWDTQYF. The V and J genes are TRBV20-1 and TRBJ2-3; D is ambiguous. Germline CDR1 DFQATT, CDR2 SNEGSKA (reference sequence). Deletions cut 6 bases from V and 6 bases from J, with 10 bases between. The CDR3 contains 11 residues.

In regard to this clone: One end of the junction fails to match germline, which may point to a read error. CDR3 nucleotide sequence: TGTGCCAGCAGCTCCCGACAGGGTGGATCCTTC. Amino acids: CASSSRQGGSF. The chain has TRBV7-9 and TRBJ1-2, with 7 bases fitting TRBD1. Germline V CDR1 and CDR2: SEHNR, FQNEAQ (reference sequence). The CDR3 extends over 11 amino acids.

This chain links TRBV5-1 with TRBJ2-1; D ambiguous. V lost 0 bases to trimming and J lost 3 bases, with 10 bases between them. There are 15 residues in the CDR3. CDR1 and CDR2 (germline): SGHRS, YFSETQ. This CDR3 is CASSLEGLDYNEQFF. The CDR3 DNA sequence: TGCGCCAGCAGCTTGGAAGGGCTTGACTACAATGAGCAGTTCTTC. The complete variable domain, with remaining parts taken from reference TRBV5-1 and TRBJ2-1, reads KAGVTQTPRYLIKTRGQQVTLSCSPISGHRSVSWYQQTPGQGLQFLFEYFSETQRNKGNFPGRFSGRQFSNSRSEMNVSTLELGDSALYLCASSLEGLDYNEQFFGPGTRLTVL.

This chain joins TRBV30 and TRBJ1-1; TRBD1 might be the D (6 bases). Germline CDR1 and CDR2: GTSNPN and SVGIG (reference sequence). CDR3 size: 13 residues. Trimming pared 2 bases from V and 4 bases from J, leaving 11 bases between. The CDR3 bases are TGTGCCTGGAGTTCCACAGGGACCACTGAAGCTTTCTTT. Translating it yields CAWSSTGTTEAFF.

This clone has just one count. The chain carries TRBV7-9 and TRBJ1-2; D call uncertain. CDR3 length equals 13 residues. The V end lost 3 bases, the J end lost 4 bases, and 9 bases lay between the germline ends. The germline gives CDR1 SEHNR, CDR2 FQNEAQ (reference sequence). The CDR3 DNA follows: TGTGCCAGCAGCTTGGTCCCGTCCTATGGCTACACCTTC. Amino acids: CASSLVPSYGYTF.

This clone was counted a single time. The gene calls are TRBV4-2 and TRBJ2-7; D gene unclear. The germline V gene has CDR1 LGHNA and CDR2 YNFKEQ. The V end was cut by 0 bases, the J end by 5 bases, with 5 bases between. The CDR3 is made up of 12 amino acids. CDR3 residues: CASSQEVDEQYF. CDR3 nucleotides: TGTGCCAGCAGCCAAGAAGTTGACGAGCAGTACTTC.

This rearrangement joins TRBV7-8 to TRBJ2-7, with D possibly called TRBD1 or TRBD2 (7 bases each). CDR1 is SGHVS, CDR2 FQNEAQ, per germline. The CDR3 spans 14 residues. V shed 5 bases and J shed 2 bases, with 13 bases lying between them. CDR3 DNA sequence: TGTGCCAGCAGCCAGGGGGGGGATACCTACGAGCAGTACTTC. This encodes CASSQGGDTYEQYF.

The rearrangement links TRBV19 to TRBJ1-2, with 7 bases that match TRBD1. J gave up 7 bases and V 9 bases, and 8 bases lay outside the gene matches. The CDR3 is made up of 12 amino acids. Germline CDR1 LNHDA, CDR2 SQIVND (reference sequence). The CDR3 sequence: CASRDSLLGYTF. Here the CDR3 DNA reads TGTGCCAGCCGGGACAGCCTGCTTGGCTACACCTTC.

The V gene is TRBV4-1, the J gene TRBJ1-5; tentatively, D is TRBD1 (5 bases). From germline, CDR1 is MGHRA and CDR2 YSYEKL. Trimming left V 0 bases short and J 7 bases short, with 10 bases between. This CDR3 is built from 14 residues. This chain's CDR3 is CASSQDIRGQPQHF. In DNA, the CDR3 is TGCGCCAGCAGCCAAGATATCCGGGGGCAGCCCCAGCATTTT.

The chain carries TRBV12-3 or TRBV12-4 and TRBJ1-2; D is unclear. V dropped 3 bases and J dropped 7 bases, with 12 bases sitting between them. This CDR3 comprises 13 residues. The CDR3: CASSFLVGVGYTF. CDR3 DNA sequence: TGTGCCAGCAGTTTCCTAGTCGGGGTTGGCTACACCTTC.

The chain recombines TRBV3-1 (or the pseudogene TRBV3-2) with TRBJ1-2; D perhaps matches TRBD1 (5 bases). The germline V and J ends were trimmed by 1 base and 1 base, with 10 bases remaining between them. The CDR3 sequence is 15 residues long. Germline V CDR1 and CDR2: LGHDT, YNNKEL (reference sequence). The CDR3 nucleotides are TGTGCCAGCAGCCAAGGGACGACAGATAACTATGGCTACACCTTC. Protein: CASSQGTTDNYGYTF.

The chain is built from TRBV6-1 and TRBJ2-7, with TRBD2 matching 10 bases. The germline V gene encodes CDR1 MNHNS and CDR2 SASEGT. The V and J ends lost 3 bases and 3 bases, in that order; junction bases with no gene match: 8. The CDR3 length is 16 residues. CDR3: CASSERASGSRYEQYF. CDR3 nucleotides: TGTGCCAGCAGTGAGAGGGCTAGCGGGAGTCGCTACGAGCAGTACTTC.

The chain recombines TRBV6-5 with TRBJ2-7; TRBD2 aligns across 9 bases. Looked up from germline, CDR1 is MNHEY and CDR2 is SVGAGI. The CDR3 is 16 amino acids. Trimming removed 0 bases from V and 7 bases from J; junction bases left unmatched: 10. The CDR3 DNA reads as TGTGCCAGCAGTTACTCGACTAGCGGAGGCCCTTGGGAGCAGTACTTC. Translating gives CASSYSTSGGPWEQYF.

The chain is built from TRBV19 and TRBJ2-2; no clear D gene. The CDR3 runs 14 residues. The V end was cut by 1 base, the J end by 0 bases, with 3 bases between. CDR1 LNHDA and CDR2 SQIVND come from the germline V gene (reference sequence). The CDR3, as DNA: TGTGCCAGTAGTATAGCACCGAACACCGGGGAGCTGTTTTTT. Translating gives CASSIAPNTGELFF.

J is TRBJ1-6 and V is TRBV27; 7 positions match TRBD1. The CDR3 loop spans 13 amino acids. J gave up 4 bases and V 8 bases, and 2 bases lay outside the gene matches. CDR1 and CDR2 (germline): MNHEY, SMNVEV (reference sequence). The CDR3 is CASWGQYNSPLHF. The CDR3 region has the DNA TGTGCCAGCTGGGGACAGTATAATTCACCCCTCCACTTT.